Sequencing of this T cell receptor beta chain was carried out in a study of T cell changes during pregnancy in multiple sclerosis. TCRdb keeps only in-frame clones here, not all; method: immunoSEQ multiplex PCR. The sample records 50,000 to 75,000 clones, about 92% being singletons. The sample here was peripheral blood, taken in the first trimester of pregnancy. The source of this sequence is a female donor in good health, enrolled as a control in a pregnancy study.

In DNA, the CDR3 is TGTGCCAGTAGTATGGTCCTGGGGGGGGCCAAAAACATTCAGTACTTC. It encodes CASSMVLGGAKNIQYF. The genes are TRBV19 and TRBJ2-4; TRBD2 matches 7 bases. CDR3 length: 16 amino acids. The trim removed 3 bases at V and 1 base at J, leaving 6 bases unmatched. Germline V gene sequence: CDR1 LNHDA, CDR2 SQIVND (reference sequence).